Presented here are 7 T cell receptor beta chains from one specimen sequenced in a study of blood T cell repertoires in COVID-19. Profiled with immunoSEQ multiplex PCR; TCRdb holds only in-frame clones, not every one. The sample has around 200,000 clones; less than 90% are singletons. Sequenced material: peripheral blood. The receptors here all came from an older woman with COVID-19, enrolled during active disease.

This clone came up once. The V gene is TRBV9, the J gene TRBJ1-5, with TRBD1 identical over 7 bases. Germline V gene sequence: CDR1 SGDLS, CDR2 YYNGEE. V lost 1 base to trimming and J lost 2 bases; unmatched junction nucleotides: 9. The CDR3 runs 17 residues. This CDR3 reads CASSVPGNRGCNQPQHF. CDR3 sequence (DNA): TGTGCCAGCAGCGTACCCGGAAACAGGGGATGCAATCAGCCCCAGCATTTT.

This clone appeared a single time. The chain couples TRBV27 to TRBJ2-1, with 8 nucleotides matching TRBD1. The ends lost 9 bases at V and 9 bases at J; junction bases unmatched: 10. Germline V gene sequence: CDR1 MNHEY, CDR2 SMNVEV (reference sequence). The CDR3 has 13 amino acids. This CDR3 is CASQSRGRGEQFF. Written as DNA, the CDR3 is TGTGCCAGTCAATCCAGGGGGCGCGGTGAGCAGTTCTTC.

The rearrangement uses TRBV30 and TRBJ1-5; 7 bases are shared with TRBD1. Unmatched junction bases numbered 6, after V lost 3 bases and J lost 7 bases. This CDR3 comprises 13 residues. Germline assignment: CDR1 GTSNPN and CDR2 SVGIG (reference sequence). CDR3 DNA sequence: TGTGCCTGGAGCTTAACAGGGGCCCAGCCCCAGCATTTT. Translating gives CAWSLTGAQPQHF.

The rearrangement joins TRBV27 to TRBJ1-1, with D possibly being TRBD1 (5 bases). The germline V and J ends were trimmed by 10 bases and 4 bases, with 19 bases remaining between them. The CDR3 runs 14 residues. Germline V gene lookup returns CDR1 MNHEY and CDR2 SMNVEV (reference sequence). CDR3: CATRNSQGSTEAFF. The CDR3 nucleotides are TGTGCCACCAGAAACTCCCAGGGTTCCACTGAAGCTTTCTTT.

This chain joins TRBV19 and TRBJ2-3; D may be TRBD1 (6 bases). Germline-derived CDR1 and CDR2 are LNHDA and SQIVND (reference sequence). CDR3 length equals 14 residues. V lost 5 bases to trimming and J lost 6 bases, with 15 bases between them. The CDR3 sequence: CASSFQGSTDTQYF. The CDR3 bases are TGTGCCAGTAGTTTTCAGGGGTCGACCGATACGCAGTATTTT.

V and J are TRBV18 and TRBJ2-1, with D unclear. There are 13 residues in the CDR3. CDR1 and CDR2 from the germline V gene are KGHSH and LQKENI. V lost 6 bases to trimming and J lost 0 bases, with 6 bases between them. CDR3 sequence: CASSEVSYNEQFF. The CDR3 DNA sequence: TGTGCCAGCTCCGAGGTCTCCTACAATGAGCAGTTCTTC. Full variable domain (missing parts from reference TRBV18 and TRBJ2-1): NAGVMQNPRHLVRRRGQEARLRCSPMKGHSHVYWYRQLPEEGLKFMVYLQKENIIDESGMPKERFSAEFPKEGPSILRIQQVVRGDSAAYFCASSEVSYNEQFFGPGTRLTVL.

This sequence joins TRBV5-1 and TRBJ2-3; perhaps TRBD2 as D (5 bases). CDR3 length: 15 amino acids. The germline gives CDR1 SGHRS, CDR2 YFSETQ. V lost 0 bases to trimming and J lost 5 bases, with 13 bases between them. This chain's CDR3 is CASSLAGLDGDTQYF. The CDR3 coding sequence is TGCGCCAGCAGCTTGGCGGGGTTGGACGGAGATACGCAGTATTTT. The complete variable domain, with remaining parts taken from reference TRBV5-1 and TRBJ2-3, reads KAGVTQTPRYLIKTRGQQVTLSCSPISGHRSVSWYQQTPGQGLQFLFEYFSETQRNKGNFPGRFSGRQFSNSRSEMNVSTLELGDSALYLCASSLAGLDGDTQYFGPGTRLTVL.